This T cell receptor (beta chain) came from a study of T cell repertoires in cytomegalovirus infection. Study-level background: HLA-C-restricted CMV epitopes, recently identified, and well-studied HLA-B-restricted ones were used by the study. The study's findings and limits: In two of eight donors, the top clonotype was HLA-C-restricted CMV-specific.

Per germline, CDR1 SGHTA and CDR2 FQGTGA. Between the trimmed V and J ends, which lost 6 bases and 2 bases, there was a span of 14 bases. CDR3 length equals 15 residues. MiXCR, applied by TCRdb to the reads, yields one record per CDR3 protein. The sample records some 310,000 distinct CDR3 sequences, 20% to 25% being singletons. About this clonotype: Its target is not known.

The V call is TRBV7-3, the J call TRBJ1-3; D is unresolved. The source is a human donor in good health (CMV status not recorded). Some clones in this sample may be carry-over from other donors' samples. The sequenced sample was cultured PBMCs, obtained from culture after CMV antigen stimulation. The CDR3 coding sequence is TGTGCCAGCAGTCCCGAAAAGGACGCTGGAAACACCATATATTTT. It yields the protein CASSPEKDAGNTIYF. Supplemented by reference TRBV7-3 and TRBJ1-3, the full variable domain reads GAGVSQTPSNKVTEKGKYVELRCDPISGHTALYWYRQSLGQGPEFLIYFQGTGAADDSGLPNDRFFAVRPEGSVSTLKIQRTERGDSAVYLCASSPEKDAGNTIYFGEGSWLTVV.